This T cell receptor beta chain was captured in a study of cytomegalovirus exposure and HLA in healthy donors. Turning to this clone: Its antigen is unknown.

The germline V gene has CDR1 SGHTA and CDR2 FQGNSA. V lost 1 base and J 0 bases, leaving 4 bases between the germline ends. CDR3 length equals 13 residues. This PCR relied on a set of 60 Vbeta primers and 13 Jbeta primers. This table comes from immunoSEQ multiplex PCR, and its TCRdb copy is limited to in-frame clones, with some not included. The repertoire holds over 100,000 clones, with roughly 9.6% as singletons. General study findings and limits: Follow-up analysis seemed to connect common viral pathogens with several of the most significant clusters identified. Fewer N-insertions (relative to the roughly 610-donor mean) were reportedly seen in an Asian-associated ancestry cluster in a later analysis.

Sequenced material: PBMCs. The sequence derives from a middle-aged woman in good health and CMV-seropositive. The chain recombines TRBV7-2 with TRBJ2-7; D not resolved. The CDR3 DNA reads as TGTGCCAGCAGCTTAGGACTCTCCTACGAGCAGTACTTC. Its translation: CASSLGLSYEQYF.